The 8 T cell receptor beta chains in this list originate from one sample, sequenced in a study of Ad26.COV2.S vaccination and SARS-CoV-2 variants (dated by TCRdb to the early 2020s). The treatment or condition tag for this specimen amounts to: roughly 19 received Ad26.COV2.S at low or high dose, single or two shots; about 5 received placebo; per-sample allocation not given. For vaccine and placebo recipients, the sequenced repertoires came from samples collected on day 63 after the first injection. Library preparation employed the immunoSEQ multiplex PCR assay. The immuneACCESS repertoire file appears here via TCRdb, limited to in-frame rearrangements. These files lack a portion of the clones; in checked studies, under half of the deficit traces to unresolved V genes, and the cause of the others is not known. This sample comprises some 390,000 clones, roughly nine tenths of them detected only once. The ten largest clones capture roughly 3.5% of the sample.

Material: peripheral blood, obtained in a trial of Ad26.COV2.S vaccine versus placebo. The receptors shown here come from a person aged 18-65 years who received the Ad26.COV2.S COVID-19 vaccine or a placebo.

Only one count was recorded for this clone. The J gene is TRBJ2-6, the V gene TRBV19; D unresolved. CDR1 and CDR2 from the germline V gene are LNHDA and SQIVND (reference sequence). The V end was cut by 4 bases, the J end by 0 bases, with 10 bases between. The CDR3 is 16 residues long. The CDR3 coding sequence is TGTGCCAGTAGTAAAGATGGCACCTCTGGGGCCAACGTCCTGACTTTC. This translates into CASSKDGTSGANVLTF.

This clone was detected once. This rearrangement joins TRBV12-3 or TRBV12-4 to TRBJ2-1; no firm D call. The CDR3 totals 11 residues. Trimming cost V 3 bases and J 9 bases, with 6 bases left between them. The DNA of the CDR3 is TGTGCCAGCAGTTTCAGCTTTGAGCAGTTCTTC. Translating gives CASSFSFEQFF.

CDR3 sequence reads: CAISERVPTGELFF. CDR3 nucleotides: TGTGCCATCAGTGAGCGGGTGCCCACCGGGGAGCTGTTTTTT. J is TRBJ2-2 and V is TRBV10-3; D is uncertain. The CDR3 has 14 residues. CDR1 and CDR2 from the germline V gene are ENHRY and SYGVKD. V gave up 2 bases and J gave up 4 bases, with 8 bases separating them.

The DNA for the CDR3 is TGTGCCTGGAGCCCAAAGGGGGGCAATTCACCCCTCCACTTT. Protein: CAWSPKGGNSPLHF. V and J are TRBV30 and TRBJ1-6, with D perhaps TRBD1 (6 bases). In germline, CDR1 is GTSNPN, CDR2 SVGIG (reference sequence). V lost 3 bases, J lost 7 bases, and 13 bases lay in between. This CDR3 has 14 amino acids.

This sequence joins TRBV19 and TRBJ1-1; 8 bases match TRBD1. CDR3 length: 15 amino acids. V was clipped by 4 bases and J by 10 bases; unmatched bases: 14. Germline values: CDR1 LNHDA, CDR2 SQIVND (reference sequence). In DNA, the CDR3 is TGTGCCAGTAGTACCACCGAGGACAGGGAAGGGATAGCTTTCTTT. Translating it yields CASSTTEDREGIAFF.

The chain joins TRBV27 to TRBJ1-4, with D tentatively TRBD1 (5 bases). Trimming removed 8 bases at V and 4 bases at J, with 17 bases between. Germline loops: CDR1 MNHEY, CDR2 SMNVEV (reference sequence). The CDR3 loop spans 15 amino acids. The DNA of the CDR3 is TGTGCCAGCGGGGACGGGGCCTTAGGTAATGAAAAACTGTTTTTT. Translated: CASGDGALGNEKLFF.

The chain employs TRBV12-5 and TRBJ1-2, with D hard to call. The CDR3 has 12 residues. V was clipped by 0 bases and J by 8 bases, with 7 bases between them. Germline assignment: CDR1 LGHNT and CDR2 FRNRAP. CDR3 coding DNA: TGTGCTAGTGGTTTGGTACATATCGGCTACACCTTC. Translated: CASGLVHIGYTF.

This rearrangement joins TRBV4-1 to TRBJ1-5, with 7 positions matching TRBD1. Germline CDR1 MGHRA, CDR2 YSYEKL. J gave up 10 bases and V 0 bases, and 9 bases lay outside the gene matches. The length of the CDR3 is 15 residues. The CDR3: CASSQDQQGGEPQHF. The CDR3 DNA sequence: TGCGCCAGCAGCCAAGATCAGCAGGGGGGTGAACCCCAGCATTTT.